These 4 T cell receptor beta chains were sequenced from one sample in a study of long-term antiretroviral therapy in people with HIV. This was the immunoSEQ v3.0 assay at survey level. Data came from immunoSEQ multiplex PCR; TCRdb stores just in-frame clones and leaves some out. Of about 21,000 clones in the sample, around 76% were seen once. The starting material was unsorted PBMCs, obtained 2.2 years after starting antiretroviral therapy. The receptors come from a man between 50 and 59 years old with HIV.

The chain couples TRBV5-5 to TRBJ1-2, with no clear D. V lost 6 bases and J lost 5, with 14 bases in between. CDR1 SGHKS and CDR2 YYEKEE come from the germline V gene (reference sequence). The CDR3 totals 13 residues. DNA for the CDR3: TGTGCCAGCACCACTGGAGGATGGTATGGCTACACCTTC. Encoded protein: CASTTGGWYGYTF.

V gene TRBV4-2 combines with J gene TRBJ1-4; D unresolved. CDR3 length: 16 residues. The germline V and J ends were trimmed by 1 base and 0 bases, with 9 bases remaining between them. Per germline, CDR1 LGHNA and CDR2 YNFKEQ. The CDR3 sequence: CASSQAYTATNEKLFF. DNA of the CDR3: TGTGCCAGCAGCCAAGCCTACACAGCAACTAATGAAAAACTGTTTTTT.

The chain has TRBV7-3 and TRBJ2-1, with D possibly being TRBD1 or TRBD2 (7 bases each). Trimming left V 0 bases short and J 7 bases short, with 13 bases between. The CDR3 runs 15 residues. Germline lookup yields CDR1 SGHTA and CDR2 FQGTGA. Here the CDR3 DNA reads TGTGCCAGCAGCTTAACGCGACAGGGAGGGAATGAGCAGTTCTTC. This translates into CASSLTRQGGNEQFF.

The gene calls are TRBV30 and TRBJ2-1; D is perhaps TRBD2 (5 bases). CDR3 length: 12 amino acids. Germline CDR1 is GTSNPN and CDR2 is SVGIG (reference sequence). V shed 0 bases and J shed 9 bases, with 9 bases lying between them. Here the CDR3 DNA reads TGTGCCTGGAGTGTCCGGACTGGTGAGCAGTTCTTC. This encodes CAWSVRTGEQFF.